Following are 14 T cell receptor beta chains from one sample sequenced in a study of Tregs in tolerant kidney transplant recipients. Profiling relied on immunoSEQ multiplex PCR, and the TCRdb table lists in-frame clones only, not all of them. In the table there are under 95,000 clones, around 93% of which are singletons. The material was Tregs from blood, obtained before the transplant. These receptors were obtained from a human donor who received a combined kidney and bone marrow transplant.

The rearrangement links TRBV7-6 to TRBJ1-6; no clear D. CDR1 is SGHVS, CDR2 FNYEAQ, per germline. Trimming pared 5 bases from V and 10 bases from J, leaving 9 bases between. The CDR3 length is 12 residues. The CDR3 sequence is CASSPAESPLHF. CDR3 in DNA: TGTGCCAGCAGCCCCGCGGAGTCACCCCTCCACTTT.

This clone was detected only a few times. CDR3 DNA: TGTGCCAGCACCATAAACTCCCAACGGGAAAAACTGTTTTTT. It encodes CASTINSQREKLFF. V usage is TRBV6-6 and J usage is TRBJ1-4, with D uncertain. The CDR3 is made up of 14 amino acids. CDR1 is MNHNY and CDR2 is SVGAGI in the germline V gene (reference sequence). Trimming removed 7 bases from V and 8 bases from J, with 17 bases in between.

The chain is built from TRBV28 and TRBJ2-5; D is undetermined. The J call may be wrong; the DNA end is better matched by TRBJ2-7. Germline lookup yields CDR1 MDHEN and CDR2 SYDVKM. This CDR3 has 11 amino acids. The CDR3 DNA is TGTGCCAGCAGTGCAAACTACGAGCAGTACTTC. It yields the protein CASSANYEQYF.

This clone has more than one count but fewer than ten. The rearrangement uses TRBV28 and TRBJ1-3; 7 bases match TRBD1. The CDR3 extends over 16 amino acids. V was clipped by 5 bases and J by 0 bases; unmatched bases: 7. Germline CDR1 MDHEN, CDR2 SYDVKM. CDR3 in amino acids: CASSPPGTASGNTIYF. CDR3 coding DNA: TGTGCCAGCAGTCCACCTGGGACAGCCTCTGGAAACACCATATATTTT.

The chain joins TRBV11-1 to TRBJ2-5; 12 bases fit TRBD1. V was clipped by 3 bases and J by 5 bases; unmatched bases: 10. The CDR3 is 17 residues long. Germline V gene data show CDR1 as SGHAT and CDR2 as FQDESV (reference sequence). The CDR3 spells CASSFSKPGQGAETQYF. The DNA of the CDR3 is TGTGCCAGCAGCTTCAGTAAACCGGGACAGGGGGCGGAGACCCAGTACTTC.

The chain recombines TRBV14 with TRBJ2-3; D unclear. Per germline, CDR1 SGHDN and CDR2 FVKESK. V gave up 1 base and J gave up 7 bases, with 12 bases separating them. The CDR3 loop spans 14 amino acids. The chain's CDR3 is CASSQGRLEHTQYF. In DNA form, the CDR3 reads TGTGCCAGCAGCCAAGGCAGGCTTGAACATACGCAGTATTTT.

The chain recombines TRBV4-3 with TRBJ2-1; weak D call: TRBD2 (6 bases). CDR1 and CDR2 (germline): LGHNA, YSLEER. The CDR3 runs to 16 residues. V was pared by 1 base and J by 0 bases, with 10 bases between. The CDR3 region is CASSQVGGASYNEQFF. For the CDR3, the DNA is TGCGCCAGCAGCCAAGTTGGCGGGGCCTCCTACAATGAGCAGTTCTTC.

The CDR3 region is CASNRPLGGEYGYTF. DNA for the CDR3: TGTGCCAGCAATCGACCTCTTGGGGGCGAGTATGGCTACACCTTC. The V call is TRBV6-6, the J call TRBJ1-2; tentatively, D is TRBD1 (6 bases). With 7 bases removed from V and 5 bases from J, the gap between germline ends came to 20 bases. The germline gives CDR1 MNHNY, CDR2 SVGAGI (reference sequence). The CDR3 is 15 amino acids.

The gene calls are TRBV7-2 and TRBJ2-1, with 8 bases fitting TRBD2. The V segment lost 5 bases and the J segment 3 bases; nucleotides outside the gene matches: 6. This CDR3 contains 15 residues. Germline V lookup: CDR1 SGHTA, CDR2 FQGNSA. The CDR3: CASSQTSVRYNEQFF. The CDR3 region has the DNA TGTGCCAGCAGCCAGACTAGCGTACGCTACAATGAGCAGTTCTTC.

This rearrangement joins TRBV9 to TRBJ2-7; 7 positions match TRBD1. The germline V gene encodes CDR1 SGDLS and CDR2 YYNGEE. V lost 6 bases, J lost 4 bases, and 7 bases stayed unmatched. This CDR3 comprises 13 residues. The CDR3 region is CASTETGRYEQYF. The DNA of the CDR3 is TGTGCCAGCACCGAGACAGGGCGGTACGAGCAGTACTTC.

The rearrangement uses TRBV9 and TRBJ2-5; D may match TRBD1 or TRBD2 (5 bases each). The J call is in doubt because the DNA end fits TRBJ2-7 better. Germline loops: CDR1 SGDLS, CDR2 YYNGEE. The CDR3 is 14 residues long. The CDR3 spells CASSPGRPSYEQYF. The CDR3 coding sequence is TGTGCCAGCAGCCCGGGACGGCCCTCCTACGAGCAGTACTTC.

The genes are TRBV28 and TRBJ1-1; 7 bases fit TRBD1. The CDR3 is made up of 16 amino acids. J gave up 10 bases and V 1 base, and 15 bases lay outside the gene matches. Germline assignment: CDR1 MDHEN and CDR2 SYDVKM. DNA of the CDR3: TGTGCCAGCAGTTTATCACGCATACAGGGGACGGTGGGAGCTTTCTTT. Translated, it gives CASSLSRIQGTVGAFF.

This sequence joins TRBV9 and TRBJ1-1, with D unresolved. Trimming cost V 2 bases and J 3 bases, with 20 bases left between them. CDR1 and CDR2 (germline): SGDLS, YYNGEE. The CDR3 extends over 17 amino acids. In DNA, the CDR3 is TGTGCCAGCAGCGTCAGTTCCTTGGAGAGTGGGGACACTGAAGCTTTCTTT. Residues: CASSVSSLESGDTEAFF. Filled out from reference TRBV9 and TRBJ1-1, the complete variable domain reads DSGVTQTPKHLITATGQRVTLRCSPRSGDLSVYWYQQSLDQGLQFLIQYYNGEERAKGNILERFSAQQFPDLHSELNLSSLELGDSALYFCASSVSSLESGDTEAFFGQGTRLTVV.

This clone showed up just once. This chain uses TRBV9 with TRBJ1-2; no clear D gene. Trimming left V 5 bases short and J 2 bases short, with 16 bases between. Germline V CDR1 and CDR2: SGDLS, YYNGEE. The CDR3 spans 15 residues. CDR3 nucleotide sequence: TGTGCCAGCAGTTTAGGCGAGGATCTAAACTATGGCTACACCTTC. Its translation: CASSLGEDLNYGYTF. Variable domain in full (rest from reference TRBV9 and TRBJ1-2): DSGVTQTPKHLITATGQRVTLRCSPRSGDLSVYWYQQSLDQGLQFLIQYYNGEERAKGNILERFSAQQFPDLHSELNLSSLELGDSALYFCASSLGEDLNYGYTFGSGTRLTVV.